A single T cell receptor (beta chain) is shown here with its context. The antigen is undetermined. A single heparinised draw of approximately 0.11 L on average was taken per donor. CD45RO/CCR7/CD25/CD127/CD95/CD27 sorting isolated CD4+ naive, central memory, regulatory and stem cell-like memory cells. This sample stems from a study of beta chain features in type 1 diabetes. V shed 5 bases, J shed 7 bases, and the junction held 10 bases outside the gene matches. The CDR3 has 16 residues. The V gene's germline CDR1 is SGHTA and CDR2 FQGTGA. Since all of the isolated RNA was reverse transcribed, expressed TCRB transcripts were what got sequenced. Produced via immunoSEQ multiplex PCR; TCRdb's table is partial and in-frame only. This sample has about 330,000 clones, with 9.5% to 12% found just once. Notes on the study in general: Diminished insertions and augmented deletions at VDJ junctions characterized type 1 diabetes patients. Any HLA effect on TCRB rearrangement was left unresolved by small sub-analyses.

This chain connects TRBV7-3 to TRBJ2-1, with TRBD1 matching over 11 bases. The receptor's source is a woman in her 30s in good health. The material sequenced was naive CD4+ T cells from blood. The CDR3, as DNA: TGTGCCAGCAGCCCCGGAGGGACAGGGGGATATAATGAGCAGTTCTTC. This translates into CASSPGGTGGYNEQFF.